The next 31 T cell receptor beta chains were all read from a single sample in a study of early T cells in non-severe SARS-CoV-2 infection. Each CDR3 protein is one row after TCRdb ran MiXCR on the 5' RACE reads. In the table there are more than 45,000 distinct CDR3 sequences, around 12% of which are singletons. The source material was whole blood. These receptors came from an adult who was a healthcare worker with PCR-confirmed SARS-CoV-2 infection or an uninfected control (not recorded which).

The chain uses TRBV5-4 and TRBJ2-2; D unresolved. The CDR3 totals 13 residues. V was clipped by 0 bases and J by 4 bases, with 4 bases between them. Germline-derived CDR1 and CDR2 are SGHNT and YYREEE (reference sequence). CDR3 amino acids: CASSLGGTGELFF. As DNA, the CDR3 is TGTGCCAGCAGCTTGGGCGGCACCGGGGAGCTGTTTTTT.

V and J are TRBV29-1 and TRBJ2-1, with D hard to call. Germline V lookup: CDR1 SQVTM, CDR2 ANQGSEA. The CDR3 totals 13 residues. V was clipped by 6 bases and J by 4 bases, with 13 bases between them. CDR3 coding DNA: TGCAGCGTCCGGTCTGGCCCTTACAATGAGCAGTTCTTC. As protein: CSVRSGPYNEQFF.

This clonotype has a count of ten or more. V usage is TRBV12-3 or TRBV12-4 and J usage is TRBJ1-1; a weak D match, TRBD1 (6 bases). This CDR3 comprises 13 residues. Trimming took off 5 bases at V and 4 bases at J, with 11 bases between the two ends. DNA of the CDR3: TGTGCCAGCAGTCTTCAGGGGTCCACTGAAGCTTTCTTT. Residues: CASSLQGSTEAFF.

Ten or more counts support this clonotype. This rearrangement joins TRBV24-1 to TRBJ1-2; 9 bases map to TRBD1. Germline V gene sequence: CDR1 KGHDR, CDR2 SFDVKD. Trimming cost V 4 bases and J 6 bases; bases outside gene matches: 14. This CDR3 comprises 17 residues. The CDR3 loop reads CATSEYNPDRGEDGYTF. Here the CDR3 DNA reads TGTGCCACCAGTGAATATAATCCGGACAGGGGCGAGGATGGCTACACCTTC.

This clonotype was detected only a few times. V usage is TRBV7-6 and J usage is TRBJ1-5; no reliable D call. Germline CDR1 SGHVS, CDR2 FNYEAQ. V was shortened by 5 bases and J by 0 bases, with 5 bases between the two germline ends. This CDR3 comprises 13 residues. The CDR3 reads CASSRGSNQPQHF. In nucleotides, the CDR3 is TGTGCCAGCAGCCGGGGTAGCAATCAGCCCCAGCATTTT.

V usage is TRBV29-1 and J usage is TRBJ2-3; D call uncertain. Germline V gene lookup returns CDR1 SQVTM and CDR2 ANQGSEA. The CDR3 length is 12 residues. With 5 bases removed from V and 4 bases from J, the gap between germline ends came to 10 bases. DNA for the CDR3: TGCAGCGTTCCGCGCCTTCCAGATACGCAGTATTTT. This gives the protein CSVPRLPDTQYF.

This clonotype was counted between two and nine times. The chain couples TRBV7-3 to TRBJ2-3; D is unresolved. The V gene lost 2 bases and the J gene lost 4 bases, with 7 bases spanning the gap. Germline V lookup: CDR1 SGHTA, CDR2 FQGTGA. The CDR3 has 13 residues. The CDR3 DNA sequence: TGTGCCAGCAGCTTAGGCATCTCAGATACGCAGTATTTT. This gives the protein CASSLGISDTQYF. Looking up the rest from reference TRBV7-3 and TRBJ2-3 gives the full variable domain: GAGVSQTPSNKVTEKGKYVELRCDPISGHTALYWYRQSLGQGPEFLIYFQGTGAADDSGLPNDRFFAVRPEGSVSTLKIQRTERGDSAVYLCASSLGISDTQYFGPGTRLTVL.

A few counts support this clonotype. The chain is built from TRBV18 and TRBJ2-4; D gene uncertain. Trimming removed 3 bases from V and 0 bases from J, with 12 bases in between. CDR3 size: 16 residues. In germline, CDR1 is KGHSH, CDR2 LQKENI. The CDR3 is CASSPPQTLAKNIQYF. The CDR3 DNA sequence: TGTGCCAGCTCACCCCCGCAGACACTAGCCAAAAACATTCAGTACTTC. Full variable domain (outside the CDR3, taken from reference TRBV18 and TRBJ2-4): NAGVMQNPRHLVRRRGQEARLRCSPMKGHSHVYWYRQLPEEGLKFMVYLQKENIIDESGMPKERFSAEFPKEGPSILRIQQVVRGDSAAYFCASSPPQTLAKNIQYFGAGTRLSVL.

V and J are TRBV5-1 and TRBJ2-1; 11 nucleotides align to TRBD2. V dropped 3 bases and J dropped 6; count of bases not matched to a gene: 8. CDR1 SGHRS and CDR2 YFSETQ come from the germline V gene. The CDR3 spans 16 residues. The CDR3 here is CASSSQLAGGINEQFF. CDR3 DNA sequence: TGCGCCAGCAGCTCGCAGCTAGCGGGAGGTATCAATGAGCAGTTCTTC.

This clonotype has only a few counts. The V call is TRBV7-9, the J call TRBJ2-7, with D uncertain. This CDR3 comprises 12 residues. V lost 5 bases and J lost 12, with 17 bases in between. Germline CDR1 is SEHNR and CDR2 is FQNEAQ (reference sequence). CDR3 nucleotides: TGTGCCAGCAGCCACCGAAGCACCTCTAGGTACTTC. Translating gives CASSHRSTSRYF.

This clonotype was recorded at least ten times. This sequence joins TRBV6-2 or TRBV6-3 and TRBJ2-7; D is unresolved. In germline, CDR1 is MNHEY, CDR2 SVGEGT. The CDR3 length is 14 residues. V lost 6 bases, J lost 0 bases, and 12 bases lay in between. CDR3 nucleotides: TGTGCCAGCAGAGCCGATTTGAGCTCCTACGAGCAGTACTTC. Encoded protein: CASRADLSSYEQYF.

The sample holds many counts of this clonotype. The chain carries TRBV23-1 and TRBJ1-5; TRBD1 matches at 7 bases. TRBV23-1 carries the ORF label, with uncertain function. J lost 0 bases, V lost 2 bases, and 13 bases had no gene match. The CDR3 length is 19 residues. CDR3 loop: CASSQTHRDRKDSNQPQHF. The DNA for the CDR3 is TGCGCCAGCAGTCAAACACACCGGGACAGAAAGGATAGCAATCAGCCCCAGCATTTT.

There are many counts of this clonotype. The rearrangement links TRBV5-5 to TRBJ2-6; D gene ambiguous. This CDR3 region has 16 residues. V lost 2 bases, J lost 1 base, and 10 bases lay in between. The germline gives CDR1 SGHKS, CDR2 YYEKEE (reference sequence). CDR3 sequence (DNA): TGTGCCAGCAGCTTCCTTCCGCGTTCTGGGGCCAACGTCCTGACTTTC. It yields the protein CASSFLPRSGANVLTF.

This rearrangement joins TRBV3-1 to TRBJ2-1, with 10 nucleotides matching TRBD2. Germline CDR1 is LGHDT and CDR2 is YNNKEL (reference sequence). This CDR3 spans 16 amino acids. Trimming removed 4 bases from V and 4 bases from J; junction bases left unmatched: 7. CDR3 sequence: CASSLQAGGPYNEQFF. CDR3 DNA: TGTGCCAGCAGCCTCCAAGCGGGAGGGCCATACAATGAGCAGTTCTTC.

This clonotype was picked up many times. The chain links TRBV20-1 to TRBJ2-3; either TRBD1 or TRBD2 may fit D (6 bases each). This CDR3 has 15 residues. Trimming stripped 6 bases from V and 6 bases from J, with 22 bases between. Germline CDR1 reads DFQATT; CDR2 reads SNEGSKA (reference sequence). CDR3 nucleotide sequence: TGCAGTGCGCCGAAAACATACAGGGACTGGGATACGCAGTATTTT. Its protein is CSAPKTYRDWDTQYF.

Many counts were recorded for this clonotype. V gene TRBV28 combines with J gene TRBJ2-3, with D possibly being TRBD2 (6 bases). The CDR3 is 14 residues long. V was shortened by 5 bases and J by 2 bases, with 11 bases between the two germline ends. Germline CDR1 and CDR2: MDHEN and SYDVKM. This CDR3 reads CASSGEDNTDTQYF. The CDR3 DNA reads TGTGCCAGCAGTGGGGAGGATAACACAGATACGCAGTATTTT.

This clonotype was seen a few times. The rearrangement uses TRBV24-1 and TRBJ1-1; D is undetermined. The CDR3 covers 14 residues. Germline loops: CDR1 KGHDR, CDR2 SFDVKD. V lost 2 bases, J lost 3 bases, and 9 bases lay in between. The CDR3 sequence is CATSDSRRYTEAFF. The DNA of the CDR3 is TGTGCCACCAGTGATTCCCGACGGTACACTGAAGCTTTCTTT.

The sample holds many counts of this clonotype. This sequence joins TRBV7-3 and TRBJ2-1, with D possibly TRBD2 on 5 matching bases. This CDR3 contains 13 residues. Germline V gene data show CDR1 as SGHTA and CDR2 as FQGTGA. The ends were cut back, 4 bases at V and 3 bases at J, with 7 bases in the middle. Here the CDR3 DNA reads TGTGCCAGCAGCTACGGGAACTACAATGAGCAGTTCTTC. This gives the protein CASSYGNYNEQFF.

This clonotype was seen more than once but under ten times. The V call is TRBV3-1, the J call TRBJ2-7; 7 bases map to TRBD1. The CDR3 totals 15 residues. Germline lookup yields CDR1 LGHDT and CDR2 YNNKEL (reference sequence). Unmatched junction bases numbered 11, after V lost 2 bases and J lost 7 bases. For the CDR3, the DNA is TGTGCCAGCAGCCAATATCACCGAACAGGGGAAGAGCAGTACTTC. This translates into CASSQYHRTGEEQYF.

This clonotype came up many times. The chain uses TRBV7-2 and TRBJ1-4; D is uncertain. The germline gives CDR1 SGHTA, CDR2 FQGNSA. Trimming shortened V by 3 bases and J by 4 bases, and 9 bases separated the two germline ends. The CDR3 has 14 amino acids. CDR3 DNA: TGTGCCAGCAGCTTTCCCGGGGTTAATGAAAAACTGTTTTTT. Translation gives CASSFPGVNEKLFF.

The rearrangement uses TRBV2 and TRBJ1-4, with 7 bases matching TRBD1. The V and J ends lost 6 bases and 2 bases, in that order; junction bases with no gene match: 9. This CDR3 is 16 amino acids long. Germline lookup yields CDR1 SNHLY and CDR2 FYNNEI. Here the CDR3 reads CASSDPLQGTNEKLFF. In DNA, the CDR3 is TGTGCCAGCAGCGACCCTTTACAGGGGACTAATGAAAAACTGTTTTTT.

Only one count was recorded for this clonotype. CDR3 DNA: TGCGCCAGCAGCTTGGGCGGACAGAACAATGAGCAGTTCTTC. Translation: CASSLGGQNNEQFF. The chain links TRBV5-1 to TRBJ2-1; possible D gene TRBD1, 6 bases. CDR1 and CDR2 from the germline V gene are SGHRS and YFSETQ. This CDR3 contains 14 residues. Trimming left V 0 bases short and J 5 bases short, with 9 bases between.

This clonotype was counted many times. CDR3: CASSFQGDQPQHF. The CDR3 DNA sequence: TGTGCCAGCAGCTTTCAGGGGGATCAGCCCCAGCATTTT. This rearrangement joins TRBV4-2 to TRBJ1-5; TRBD1 aligns across 7 bases. With 5 bases clipped from V and 5 bases from J, the junction kept 3 bases outside the gene matches. The CDR3 runs 13 residues. In germline, CDR1 is LGHNA, CDR2 YNFKEQ.

This clonotype was seen ten or more times. This sequence joins TRBV27 and TRBJ2-3; TRBD1 aligns across 7 bases. V was pared by 3 bases and J by 4 bases, with 4 bases of the junction left unmatched. The germline CDR1 and CDR2 sequences are MNHEY and SMNVEV (reference sequence). The CDR3 sequence is 14 residues long. The CDR3 sequence: CASSFTGDADTQYF. The CDR3 nucleotides are TGTGCCAGCAGTTTCACAGGGGACGCAGATACGCAGTATTTT.

In regard to this clonotype: Germline is not matched at one junction end, which may reflect a read error. This rearrangement joins TRBV29-1 to TRBJ1-5; TRBD1 might be the D (5 bases). Looked up from germline, CDR1 is SQVTM and CDR2 is ANQGSEA. The CDR3 runs 14 residues. In nucleotides, the CDR3 is TGCAGCGTTTCGGAAGGGGTTAGCGATCAGCCCCAGCATTTT. Translated, it gives CSVSEGVSDQPQHF.

The chain joins TRBV20-1 to TRBJ2-1, with TRBD2 matching 7 bases. CDR3 size: 16 residues. Trimming at V came to 0 bases and at J to 4 bases, leaving 9 bases not matched to a gene. Germline CDR1 reads DFQATT; CDR2 reads SNEGSKA (reference sequence). The DNA for the CDR3 is TGCAGTGCTAGAGATCCCAGCGGGAACGATTACAATGAGCAGTTCTTC. It codes for CSARDPSGNDYNEQFF.

The sample holds a few counts of this clonotype. The genes are TRBV5-1 and TRBJ2-2; 9 positions match TRBD2. The CDR3 contains 16 residues. Germline V lookup: CDR1 SGHRS, CDR2 YFSETQ. V lost 3 bases, J lost 6 bases, and 9 bases stayed unmatched. The CDR3, as DNA: TGCGCCAGCAGCTCCTCTAGCGGGATAACACCCGGGGAGCTGTTTTTT. It codes for CASSSSSGITPGELFF.

There are many counts of this clonotype. J is TRBJ2-3 and V is TRBV12-3 or TRBV12-4; possibly TRBD1 for D (5 bases). The CDR3 length is 13 residues. V was pared by 5 bases and J by 6 bases, with 12 bases between. CDR3 DNA: TGTGCCAGCAGTCCCCCAGGGCTCGATACGCAGTATTTT. Its translation: CASSPPGLDTQYF.

The sample holds many counts of this clonotype. CDR3 amino acids: CASSQERYGYTF. The DNA of the CDR3 is TGTGCCAGCAGTCAAGAGCGGTATGGCTACACCTTC. The gene calls are TRBV7-9 and TRBJ1-2; D gene uncertain. The CDR3 length is 12 residues. V was pared by 6 bases and J by 5 bases, with 10 bases between. Germline V gene lookup returns CDR1 SEHNR and CDR2 FQNEAQ (reference sequence).

This clonotype has a single count. V usage is TRBV18 and J usage is TRBJ2-1, with no clear D. V was pared by 2 bases and J by 3 bases, with 11 bases between. The length of the CDR3 is 15 residues. CDR1 and CDR2 from the germline V gene are KGHSH and LQKENI. This chain's CDR3 is CASSPVGAYYNEQFF. CDR3 DNA: TGTGCCAGCTCACCAGTGGGCGCTTACTACAATGAGCAGTTCTTC.

V is TRBV20-1 and J is TRBJ1-2; no clear D. Germline values: CDR1 DFQATT, CDR2 SNEGSKA (reference sequence). The ends were cut back, 6 bases at V and 7 bases at J, with 15 bases in the middle. This CDR3 region has 12 residues. CDR3 region: CSARLKGPGYTF. The CDR3 DNA reads TGCAGTGCCCGCCTCAAAGGTCCTGGCTACACCTTC.